The subject of this entry is one TCR beta chain. Antigen unknown. CDR1 and CDR2 (germline): MNHNS, SASEGT. CDR3 length: 11 residues. Trimming took 7 bases from V and 4 from J, leaving 8 bases between them. This specimen belongs to a study of cytomegalovirus exposure and HLA in healthy donors. Across the study: Early released data comprised about 85 million unique TCRs from HLA-typed donors. General study findings and limits: Previous analysis showed most TCR beta V segments were productive about 87% or about 30% of the time. A later examination showed that TCR association rates differed by HLA locus, with DRB1 most and HLA-C fewest. The study dropped some indistinguishable V segments, TRBV6-2 and TRBV6-3 among them.

In the PCR, 60 Vbeta and 13 Jbeta primers were used. The method was immunoSEQ multiplex PCR; TCRdb's version includes in-frame clones alone and lacks a portion of them. The sample includes 160,000 or so clones, around nine tenths of them seen just once. The clonotype was recovered from a woman under 30 in good health and CMV-seronegative. The chain recombines TRBV6-1 with TRBJ2-7; unclear D gene. Sequenced input: PBMCs. CDR3 sequence: CASISGYEQYF. CDR3 bases: TGTGCCAGCATCAGTGGTTACGAGCAGTACTTC.